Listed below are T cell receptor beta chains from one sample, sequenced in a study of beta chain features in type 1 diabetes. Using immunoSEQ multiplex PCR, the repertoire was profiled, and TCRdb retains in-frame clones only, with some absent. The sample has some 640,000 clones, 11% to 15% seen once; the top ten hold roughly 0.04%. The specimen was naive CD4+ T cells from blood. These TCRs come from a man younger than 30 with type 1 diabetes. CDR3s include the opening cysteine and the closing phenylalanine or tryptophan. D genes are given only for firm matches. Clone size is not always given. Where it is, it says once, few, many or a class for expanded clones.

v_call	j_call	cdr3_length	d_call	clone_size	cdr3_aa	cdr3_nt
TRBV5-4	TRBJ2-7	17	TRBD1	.	CASSPGQGRVSVSEQYF	TGTGCCAGCAGCCCTGGACAGGGGAGGGTATCAGTCTCCGAGCAGTACTTC
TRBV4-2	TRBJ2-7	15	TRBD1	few	CASSPRTGAQYEQYF	TGTGCCAGCAGCCCCCGGACAGGGGCACAGTACGAGCAGTACTTC
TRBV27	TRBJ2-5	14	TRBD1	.	CASSVRTGIETQYF	TGTGCCAGCAGTGTCCGGACAGGGATCGAGACCCAGTACTTC
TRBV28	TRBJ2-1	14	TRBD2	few	CASRIGTSGGTQFF	TGTGCCAGCAGAATCGGGACTAGTGGGGGGACGCAGTTCTTC
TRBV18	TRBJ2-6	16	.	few	CASSPGRGPGANVLTF	TGTGCCAGCTCACCTGGGAGGGGGCCTGGGGCCAACGTCCTGACTTTC
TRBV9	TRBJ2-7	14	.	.	CASSGGLAGDEQYF	TGTGCCAGCAGCGGGGGACTTGCAGGCGACGAGCAGTACTTC
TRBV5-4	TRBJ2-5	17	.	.	CASSLEVQGTFQETQYF	TGTGCCAGCAGCTTGGAAGTTCAGGGGACGTTCCAAGAGACCCAGTACTTC
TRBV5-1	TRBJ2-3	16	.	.	CASSLDGGTSTDTQYF	TGCGCCAGCAGCTTGGACGGCGGGACAAGCACAGATACGCAGTATTTT
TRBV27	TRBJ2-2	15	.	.	CASSLVGANTGELFF	TGTGCCAGCAGTTTGGTCGGGGCGAACACCGGGGAGCTGTTTTTT
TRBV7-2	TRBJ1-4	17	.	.	CASSLDGRPRTNEKLFF	TGTGCCAGCAGCTTAGACGGGAGGCCTCGGACTAATGAAAAACTGTTTTTT
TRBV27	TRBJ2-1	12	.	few	CASSNPLGEQFF	TGTGCCAGCTCGAACCCTCTGGGTGAGCAGTTCTTC
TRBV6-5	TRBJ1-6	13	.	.	CASSYDRYSPLHF	TGTGCCAGCAGTTACGACCGATATTCACCCCTCCACTTT
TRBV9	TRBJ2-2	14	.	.	CASSVSTGRGELFF	TGTGCCAGCAGCGTTTCCACGGGCCGTGGGGAGCTGTTTTTT
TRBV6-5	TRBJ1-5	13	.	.	CATGARGNQPQHF	TGTGCCACGGGGGCGCGGGGGAATCAGCCCCAGCATTTT
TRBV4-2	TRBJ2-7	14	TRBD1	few	CASSPDRLTYEQYF	TGTGCCAGCAGCCCGGACAGGCTAACCTACGAGCAGTACTTC
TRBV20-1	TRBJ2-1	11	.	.	CSTQYYNEQFF	TGCTCGACGCAATACTACAATGAGCAGTTCTTC
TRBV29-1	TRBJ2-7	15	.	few	CSARNVPGNPYEQYF	TGCAGCGCAAGAAACGTCCCAGGCAACCCCTACGAGCAGTACTTC
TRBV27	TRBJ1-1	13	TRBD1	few	CASTARQGASAFF	TGTGCCAGCACCGCGCGACAGGGGGCCTCAGCTTTCTTT
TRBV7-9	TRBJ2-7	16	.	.	CASSSRGDGTIYEQYF	TGTGCCAGCAGCTCGAGGGGGGACGGCACAATCTACGAGCAGTACTTC
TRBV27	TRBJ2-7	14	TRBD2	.	CASSLSGGLVEQYF	TGTGCCAGCAGTTTAAGCGGGGGGCTAGTCGAGCAGTACTTC
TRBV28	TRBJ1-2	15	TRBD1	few	CASSLIASGGFGYTF	TGTGCCAGCAGTTTAATCGCGTCAGGGGGATTCGGCTACACCTTC
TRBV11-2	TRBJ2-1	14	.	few	CASQRRETYNEQFF	TGTGCCAGTCAGAGAAGGGAGACCTACAATGAGCAGTTCTTC
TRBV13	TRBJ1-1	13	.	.	CASSLEGRGEAFF	TGTGCCAGCAGCTTAGAGGGGAGGGGTGAAGCTTTCTTT
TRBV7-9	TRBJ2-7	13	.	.	CASSSLTAYEQYF	TGTGCCAGCAGCTCCCTCACCGCCTACGAGCAGTACTTC
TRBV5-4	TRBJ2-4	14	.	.	CASSGDRAKNIQYF	TGTGCCAGCAGCGGTGACAGGGCCAAAAACATTCAGTACTTC
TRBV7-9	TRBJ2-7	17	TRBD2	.	CASSLAALAAFSYEQYF	TGTGCCAGCAGCTTGGCTGCACTAGCGGCCTTTTCCTACGAGCAGTACTTC
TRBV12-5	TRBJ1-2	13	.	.	CASGSHGNYGYTF	TGTGCTAGTGGCTCCCACGGTAACTATGGCTACACCTTC
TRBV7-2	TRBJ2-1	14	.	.	CASSSSNPNNEQFF	TGTGCCAGCAGCTCCTCTAATCCTAACAATGAGCAGTTCTTC
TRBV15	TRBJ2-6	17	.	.	CATSRGDTPPGANVLTF	TGTGCCACCAGCAGGGGGGACACCCCCCCTGGGGCCAACGTCCTGACTTTC
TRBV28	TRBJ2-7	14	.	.	CASQGTRGGYEQYF	TGTGCCAGCCAAGGGACCCGAGGAGGGTACGAGCAGTACTTC
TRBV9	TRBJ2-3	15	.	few	CASSFLGGPTDTQYF	TGTGCCAGCAGCTTCCTCGGGGGGCCCACAGATACGCAGTATTTT
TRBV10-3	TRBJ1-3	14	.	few	CAIFDSDSGNTIYF	TGTGCCATTTTTGACAGCGACTCTGGAAACACCATATATTTT
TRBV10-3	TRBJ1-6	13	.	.	CAITARNNSPLHF	TGTGCCATCACGGCCAGGAATAATTCACCCCTCCACTTT
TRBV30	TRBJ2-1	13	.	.	CAWSVQDLDEQFF	TGTGCCTGGAGTGTACAGGATCTCGATGAGCAGTTCTTC
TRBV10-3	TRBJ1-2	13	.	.	CAITARTGDGYTF	TGTGCCATCACCGCGCGCACCGGTGATGGCTACACCTTC
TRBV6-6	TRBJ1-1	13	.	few	CASSPRMNTEAFF	TGTGCCAGCAGCCCCAGGATGAACACTGAAGCTTTCTTT
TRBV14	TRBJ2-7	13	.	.	CASSQRRGGEQYF	TGTGCCAGCAGCCAGCGCAGGGGAGGCGAGCAGTACTTC
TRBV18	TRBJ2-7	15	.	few	CASSPTLLKTYEQYF	TGTGCCAGCTCACCAACGCTACTCAAAACCTACGAGCAGTACTTC
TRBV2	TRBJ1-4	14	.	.	CATSDTDVGEKLFF	TGTGCCACTTCGGACACCGATGTTGGTGAAAAACTGTTTTTT
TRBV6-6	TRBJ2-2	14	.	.	CASPTGSNTGELFF	TGTGCCAGCCCCACCGGGTCTAACACCGGGGAGCTGTTTTTT
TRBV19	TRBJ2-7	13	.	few	CASSIPGPYEQYF	TGTGCCAGTAGTATTCCAGGCCCCTACGAGCAGTACTTC
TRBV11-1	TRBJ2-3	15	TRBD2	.	CASGTTGTRSDTQYF	TGTGCCAGCGGTACTACCGGGACTAGATCAGATACGCAGTATTTT
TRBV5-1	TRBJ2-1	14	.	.	CASSSRTSQGEQFF	TGCGCCAGCAGCTCCCGGACCTCCCAGGGCGAGCAGTTCTTC
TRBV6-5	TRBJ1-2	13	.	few	CASGGEWNYGYTF	TGTGCCAGCGGCGGGGAATGGAACTATGGCTACACCTTC
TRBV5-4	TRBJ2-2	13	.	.	CASSNEATGELFF	TGTGCCAGCAGCAACGAGGCCACCGGGGAGCTGTTTTTT
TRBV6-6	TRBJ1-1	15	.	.	CASSYSSGTGTEAFF	TGTGCCAGCAGTTACTCGTCGGGAACAGGAACTGAAGCTTTCTTT
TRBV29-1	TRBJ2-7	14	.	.	CSVAFGRSSYEQYF	TGCAGCGTTGCATTCGGGCGGAGCTCCTACGAGCAGTACTTC
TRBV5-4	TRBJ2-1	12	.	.	CASSLRGDEQFF	TGTGCCAGCAGCCTCCGGGGTGACGAGCAGTTCTTC
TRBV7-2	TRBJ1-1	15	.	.	CASSSRGNLNTEAFF	TGTGCCAGCAGCTCGCGGGGGAATTTGAACACTGAAGCTTTCTTT
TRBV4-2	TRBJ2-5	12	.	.	CASSRTEETQYF	TGTGCCAGCAGCCGCACCGAAGAGACCCAGTACTTC
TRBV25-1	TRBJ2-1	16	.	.	CASSDQGKNPFSEQFF	TGTGCCAGCAGTGACCAAGGGAAGAATCCCTTTAGTGAGCAGTTCTTC
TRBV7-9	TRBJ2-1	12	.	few	CASSLADQRWIF	TGTGCCAGCAGCTTAGCCGACCAAAGGTGGATCTTC
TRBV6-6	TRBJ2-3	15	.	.	CASSYPQGYTDTQYF	TGTGCCAGCAGTTACCCACAGGGCTACACAGATACGCAGTATTTT
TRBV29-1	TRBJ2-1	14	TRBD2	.	CSVEEGGPLDEQFF	TGCAGCGTTGAGGAGGGAGGGCCTTTGGATGAGCAGTTCTTC
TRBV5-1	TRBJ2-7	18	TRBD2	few	CASSESPSGTSGDYEQYF	TGCGCCAGCAGCGAGAGCCCATCCGGGACTAGCGGGGACTACGAGCAGTACTTC